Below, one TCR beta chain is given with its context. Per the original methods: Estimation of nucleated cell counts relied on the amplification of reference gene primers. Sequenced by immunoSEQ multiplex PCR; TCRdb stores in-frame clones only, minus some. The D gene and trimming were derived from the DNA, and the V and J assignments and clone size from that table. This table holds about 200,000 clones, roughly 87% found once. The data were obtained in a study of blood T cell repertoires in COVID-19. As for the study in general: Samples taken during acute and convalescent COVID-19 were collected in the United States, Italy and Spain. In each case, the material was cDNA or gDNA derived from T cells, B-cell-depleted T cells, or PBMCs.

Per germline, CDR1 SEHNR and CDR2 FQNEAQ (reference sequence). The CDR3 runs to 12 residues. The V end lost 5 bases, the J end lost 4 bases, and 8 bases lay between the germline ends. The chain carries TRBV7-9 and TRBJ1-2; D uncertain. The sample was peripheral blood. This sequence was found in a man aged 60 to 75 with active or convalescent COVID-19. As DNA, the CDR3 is TGTGCCAGCAGCGTTAGCGGCTATGGCTACACCTTC. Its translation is CASSVSGYGYTF. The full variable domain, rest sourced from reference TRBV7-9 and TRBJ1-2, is DTGVSQNPRHKITKRGQNVTFRCDPISEHNRLYWYRQTLGQGPEFLTYFQNEAQLEKSRLLSDRFSAERPKGSFSTLEIQRTEQGDSAMYLCASSVSGYGYTFGSGTRLTVV.